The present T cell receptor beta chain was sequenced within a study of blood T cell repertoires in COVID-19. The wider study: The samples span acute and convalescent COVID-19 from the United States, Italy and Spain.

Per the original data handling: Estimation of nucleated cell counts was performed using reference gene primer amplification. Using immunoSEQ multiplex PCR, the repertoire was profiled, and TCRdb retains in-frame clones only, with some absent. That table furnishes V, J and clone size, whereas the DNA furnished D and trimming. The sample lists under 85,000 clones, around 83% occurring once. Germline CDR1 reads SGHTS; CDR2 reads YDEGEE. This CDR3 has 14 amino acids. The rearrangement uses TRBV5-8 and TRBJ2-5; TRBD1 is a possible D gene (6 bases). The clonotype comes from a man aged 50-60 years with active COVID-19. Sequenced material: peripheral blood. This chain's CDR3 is CAIRGRRARETQYF. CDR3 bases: TGTGCTATCAGGGGCCGCAGGGCGAGAGAGACCCAGTACTTC.